This TCR beta chain came from a study of blood T cell repertoires in COVID-19. Background on the study: Donors in the United States, Italy and Spain gave samples during acute or convalescent COVID-19. Nucleic acid was either cDNA or gDNA, and it came from T cells, B-cell-depleted T cells, or PBMCs.

In the original workflow: Nucleated cell counts were estimated from reference gene primer amplification. Sequenced by immunoSEQ multiplex PCR; TCRdb stores in-frame clones only, minus some. Clonal size and the V and J genes are those of that table, whereas D and trimming came from the DNA. The profile shows about 330,000 clones, 85% of them singletons. The trim removed 4 bases at V and 3 bases at J, leaving 3 bases unmatched. The CDR3 consists of 13 residues. CDR1 is SGHTS and CDR2 is YDEGEE in the germline V gene. This clone was detected only a few times. This receptor was obtained from a human donor in a cohort sampled during active COVID-19. Sequencing input: peripheral blood. The rearrangement links TRBV5-8 to TRBJ2-7, with 8 bases matching TRBD1. The chain's CDR3 is CASSRQGNYEQYF. The DNA for the CDR3 is TGTGCCAGCAGCAGACAGGGGAACTACGAGCAGTACTTC. The full variable domain, rest sourced from reference TRBV5-8 and TRBJ2-7, is EAGVTQSPTHLIKTRGQQATLRCSPISGHTSVYWYQQALGLGLQFLLWYDEGEERNRGNFPPRFSGRQFPNYSSELNVNALELEDSALYLCASSRQGNYEQYFGPGTRLTVT.